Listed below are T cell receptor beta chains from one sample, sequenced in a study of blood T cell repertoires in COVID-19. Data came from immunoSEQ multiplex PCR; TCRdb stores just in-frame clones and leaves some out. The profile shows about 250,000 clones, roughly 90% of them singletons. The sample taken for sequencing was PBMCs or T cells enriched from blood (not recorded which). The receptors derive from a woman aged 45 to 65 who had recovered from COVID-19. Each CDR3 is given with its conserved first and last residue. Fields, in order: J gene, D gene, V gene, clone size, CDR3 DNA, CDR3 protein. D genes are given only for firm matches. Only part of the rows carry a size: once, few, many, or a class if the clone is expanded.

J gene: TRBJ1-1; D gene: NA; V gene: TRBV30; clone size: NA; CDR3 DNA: TGTGCCTGGAGGGGGCCCCGGTGGACTGAAGCTTTCTTT; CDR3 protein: CAWRGPRWTEAFF
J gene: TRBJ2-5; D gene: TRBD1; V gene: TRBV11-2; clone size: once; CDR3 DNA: TGTGCCAGCAGCTTAGGGGACAGGGGTTCGGTAGAGACCCAGTACTTC; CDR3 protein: CASSLGDRGSVETQYF
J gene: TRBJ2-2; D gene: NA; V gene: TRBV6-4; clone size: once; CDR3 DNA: TGTGCCAGCAGCCTGACAGCGAACACCGGGGAGCTGTTTTTT; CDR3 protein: CASSLTANTGELFF
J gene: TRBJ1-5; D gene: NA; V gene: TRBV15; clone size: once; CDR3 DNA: TGTGCCACCAGCATCCTTAACAGGGCAAATCAGCCCCAGCATTTT; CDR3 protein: CATSILNRANQPQHF
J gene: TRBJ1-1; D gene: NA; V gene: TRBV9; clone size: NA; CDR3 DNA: TGTGCCAGCAGCGTACTTGATAGGGGCGCTTCTGAAGCTTTCTTT; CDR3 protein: CASSVLDRGASEAFF
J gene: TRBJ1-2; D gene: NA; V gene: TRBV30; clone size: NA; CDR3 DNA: TGTGCCTGGAAGCTCATTGGACTGGGCTACACCTTC; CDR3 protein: CAWKLIGLGYTF
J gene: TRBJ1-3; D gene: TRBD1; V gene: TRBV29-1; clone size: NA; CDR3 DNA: TGCAGCGCCACAGGGGGAAAAGTTGGAAACACCATATATTTT; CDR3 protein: CSATGGKVGNTIYF
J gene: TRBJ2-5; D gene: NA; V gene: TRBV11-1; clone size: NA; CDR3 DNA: TGTGCCAGCAGCTTAGGACTGGATCAGACCCAGTACTTC; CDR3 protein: CASSLGLDQTQYF
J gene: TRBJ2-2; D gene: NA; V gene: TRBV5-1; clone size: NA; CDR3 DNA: TGCGCCAGCAGCTTGCTTCCCCCTCCTAACACCGGGGAGCTGTTTTTT; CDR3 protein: CASSLLPPPNTGELFF
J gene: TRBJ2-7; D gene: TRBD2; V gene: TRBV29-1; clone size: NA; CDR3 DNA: TGCAGCGTTGATCGGGAGGCCTACGAGCAGTACTTC; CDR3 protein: CSVDREAYEQYF
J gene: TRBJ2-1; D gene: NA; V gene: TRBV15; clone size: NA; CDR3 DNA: TGTGCCACCAGTCCGGGACTTTGGGGCTCCTACAATGAGCAGTTCTTC; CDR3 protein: CATSPGLWGSYNEQFF
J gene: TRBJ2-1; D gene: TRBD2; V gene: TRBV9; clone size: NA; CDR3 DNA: TGTGCCAGCAGCGTAGCGACTAGCGGGATCCACAATGAGCAGTTCTTC; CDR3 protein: CASSVATSGIHNEQFF
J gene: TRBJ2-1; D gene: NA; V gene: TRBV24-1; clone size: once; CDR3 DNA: TGTGCCACCAGTGATAGGGGGTCCTCGACCTACAATGAGCAGTTCTTC; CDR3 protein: CATSDRGSSTYNEQFF
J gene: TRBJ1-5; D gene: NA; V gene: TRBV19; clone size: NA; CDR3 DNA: TGTGCCAGTAGGAGGACTGAGCATAGCAATCAGCCCCAGCATTTT; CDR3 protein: CASRRTEHSNQPQHF
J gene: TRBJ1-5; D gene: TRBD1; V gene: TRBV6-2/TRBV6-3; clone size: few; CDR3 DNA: TGTGCCAGCAGTTATCTTGGACAGGGTGGGGTTCCCCAGCATTTT; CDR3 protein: CASSYLGQGGVPQHF
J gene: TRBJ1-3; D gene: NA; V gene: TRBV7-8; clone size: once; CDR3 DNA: TGTGCCAGCAGTCTCAGGGTCCTCTCTGGAAACACCATATATTTT; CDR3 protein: CASSLRVLSGNTIYF
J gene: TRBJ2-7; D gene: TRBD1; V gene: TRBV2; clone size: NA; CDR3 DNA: TGTGCCAGCAGCGCCTGGGACAGGGCCGAGCAGTACTTC; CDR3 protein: CASSAWDRAEQYF
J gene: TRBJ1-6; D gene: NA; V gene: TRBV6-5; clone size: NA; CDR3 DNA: TGTGCCAGCAGTACCGTCGGTTCACCCCTCCACTTT; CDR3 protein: CASSTVGSPLHF
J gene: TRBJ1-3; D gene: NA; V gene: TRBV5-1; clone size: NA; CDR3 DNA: TGCGCCAGCAGCTTGGGAGGGATACACTCTGGAAACACCATATATTTT; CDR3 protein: CASSLGGIHSGNTIYF
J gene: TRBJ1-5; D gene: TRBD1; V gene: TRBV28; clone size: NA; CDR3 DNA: TGTGCCAGCAGCACAGGGACAGGCGATGGCAATCAGCCCCAGCATTTT; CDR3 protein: CASSTGTGDGNQPQHF
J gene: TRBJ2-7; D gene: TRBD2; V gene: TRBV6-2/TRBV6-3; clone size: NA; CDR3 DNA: TGTGCCAGCAGTTACCGCCGGGCTAGCGGCTCCTACGAGCAGTACTTC; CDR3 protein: CASSYRRASGSYEQYF
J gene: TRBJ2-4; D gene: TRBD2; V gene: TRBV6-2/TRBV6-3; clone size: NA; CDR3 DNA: TGTGCCAGCAGTTCCACTCAACTAGCGCCAAACATTCAGTACTTC; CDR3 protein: CASSSTQLAPNIQYF
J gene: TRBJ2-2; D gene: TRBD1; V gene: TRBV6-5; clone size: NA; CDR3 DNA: TGTGCCAGCAGTTACGACAGGGGAGGCGGGGAGCTGTTTTTT; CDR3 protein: CASSYDRGGGELFF
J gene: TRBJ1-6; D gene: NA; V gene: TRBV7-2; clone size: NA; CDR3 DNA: TGTGCCAGCAGCTTAGGGGGAGGTAATTCACCCCTCCACTTT; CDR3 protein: CASSLGGGNSPLHF
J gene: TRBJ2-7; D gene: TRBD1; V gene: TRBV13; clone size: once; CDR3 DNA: TGTGCCAGCAGCGCCGTTCTCCGGGACAGCTACGAGCAGTACTTC; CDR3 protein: CASSAVLRDSYEQYF
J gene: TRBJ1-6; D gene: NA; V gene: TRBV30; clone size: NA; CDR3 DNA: TGTGCCTGGAGTACGGGAGGGTCCGGACAGTCACCCCTCCACTTT; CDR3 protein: CAWSTGGSGQSPLHF
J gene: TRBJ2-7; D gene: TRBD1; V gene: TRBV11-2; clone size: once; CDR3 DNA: TGTGCCAGCAGCTTGGGACCGACAGGGTCGGACGAGCAGTACTTC; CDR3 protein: CASSLGPTGSDEQYF
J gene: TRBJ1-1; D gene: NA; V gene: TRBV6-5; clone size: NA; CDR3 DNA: TGTGCCAGCAGTTACTCCTGGCCCCGAGGCACTGAAGCTTTCTTT; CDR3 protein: CASSYSWPRGTEAFF
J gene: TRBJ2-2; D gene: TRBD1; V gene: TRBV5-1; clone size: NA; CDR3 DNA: TGCGCCAGCAGCCGGACAGGGGGCACCGGGGAGCTGTTTTTT; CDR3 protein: CASSRTGGTGELFF
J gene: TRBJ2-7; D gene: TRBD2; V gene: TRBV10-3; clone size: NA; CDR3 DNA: TGTGCCATCCGTCCGGGACTAGCATCCTACGAGCAGTACTTC; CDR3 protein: CAIRPGLASYEQYF
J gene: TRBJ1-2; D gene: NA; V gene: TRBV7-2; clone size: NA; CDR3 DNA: TGTGCCAGCAGCTTACATGGTTTCTATAACTATGGCTACACCTTC; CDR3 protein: CASSLHGFYNYGYTF
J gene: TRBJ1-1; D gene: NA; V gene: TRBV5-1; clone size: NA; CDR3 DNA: TGCGCCAGCAGCTTGGGGGACACCGTTAACACTGAAGCTTTCTTT; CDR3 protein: CASSLGDTVNTEAFF
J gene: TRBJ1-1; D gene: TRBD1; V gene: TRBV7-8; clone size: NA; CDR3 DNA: TGTGCCAGCAGCCGAGGACCACGGGACAGGGCAATGAACACTGAAGCTTTCTTT; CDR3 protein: CASSRGPRDRAMNTEAFF
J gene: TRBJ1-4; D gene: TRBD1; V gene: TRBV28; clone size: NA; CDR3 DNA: TGTGCCAGCAGTTCCCGGACAGGGCCGACGGAAGAAAAACTGTTTTTT; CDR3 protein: CASSSRTGPTEEKLFF
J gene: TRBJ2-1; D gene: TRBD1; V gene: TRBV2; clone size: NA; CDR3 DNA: TGTGCCAGCAGCCCAAACAGGGGGAGGTCCTACAATGAGCAGTTCTTC; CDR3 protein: CASSPNRGRSYNEQFF
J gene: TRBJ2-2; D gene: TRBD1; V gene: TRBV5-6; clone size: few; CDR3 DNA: TGTGCCAGCAGCTTGATGGGGATCGACAGGGTTAACACCGGGGAGCTGTTTTTT; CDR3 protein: CASSLMGIDRVNTGELFF
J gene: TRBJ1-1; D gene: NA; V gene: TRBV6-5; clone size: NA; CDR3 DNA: TGTGCCAGCAGACGAGATCCGACAGGGAACACTGAAGCTTTCTTT; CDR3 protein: CASRRDPTGNTEAFF
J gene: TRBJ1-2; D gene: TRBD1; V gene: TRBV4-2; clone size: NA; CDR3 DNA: TGTGCCAGCAGCCAAGAGAAAAAACAGGGGCTTGGCTACACCTTC; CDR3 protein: CASSQEKKQGLGYTF
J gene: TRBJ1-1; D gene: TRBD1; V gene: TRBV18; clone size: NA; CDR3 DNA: TGTGCCAGCTCACCAATTGGGACAGGATCTTTTACTGAAGCTTTCTTT; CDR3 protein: CASSPIGTGSFTEAFF
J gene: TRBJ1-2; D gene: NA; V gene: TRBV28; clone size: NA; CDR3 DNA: TGTGCCAGCATTTCCGGGATAAACTATGGCTACACCTTC; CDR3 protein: CASISGINYGYTF
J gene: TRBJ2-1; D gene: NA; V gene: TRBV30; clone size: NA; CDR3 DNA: TGTGCCTGGAGTCTTTCTAATGAGCAGTTCTTC; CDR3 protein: CAWSLSNEQFF
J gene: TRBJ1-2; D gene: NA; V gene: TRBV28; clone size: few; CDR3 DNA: TGTGCCAGCACTCCGGCCCTTCGGGGAGGCTACACCTTC; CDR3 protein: CASTPALRGGYTF
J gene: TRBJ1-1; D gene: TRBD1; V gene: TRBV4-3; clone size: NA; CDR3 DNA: TGCGCCAGCAGCCAAGGAACAGGGGAGAACACTGAAGCTTTCTTT; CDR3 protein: CASSQGTGENTEAFF
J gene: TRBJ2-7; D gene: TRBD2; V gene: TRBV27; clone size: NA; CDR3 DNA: TGTGCCAGCAGGGTCAAAGCGGGATCCGACTACGAGCAGTACTTC; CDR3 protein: CASRVKAGSDYEQYF
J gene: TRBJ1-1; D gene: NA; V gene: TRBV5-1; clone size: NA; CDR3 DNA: TGCGCCAGCAGCTTGGATTTACGGGGTAACACTGAAGCTTTCTTT; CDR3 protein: CASSLDLRGNTEAFF
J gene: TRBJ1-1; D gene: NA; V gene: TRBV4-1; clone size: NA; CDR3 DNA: TGCGCCAGCAGCCAATCTAGTAGCATTTTGAACACTGAAGCTTTCTTT; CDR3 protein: CASSQSSSILNTEAFF
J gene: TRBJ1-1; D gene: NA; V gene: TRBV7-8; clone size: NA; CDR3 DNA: TGTGCCAGCAGCTTAAATTGGGGCCAGAACACTGAAGCTTTCTTT; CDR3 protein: CASSLNWGQNTEAFF
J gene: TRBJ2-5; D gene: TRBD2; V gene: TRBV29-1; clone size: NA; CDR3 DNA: TGCAGCGCCGGACTAGCAAAAGAGACCCAGTACTTC; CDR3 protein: CSAGLAKETQYF
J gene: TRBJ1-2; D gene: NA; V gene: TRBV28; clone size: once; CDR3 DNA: TGTGCCAGCAGTCTAAGTCCCTATGGCTACACCTTC; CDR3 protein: CASSLSPYGYTF
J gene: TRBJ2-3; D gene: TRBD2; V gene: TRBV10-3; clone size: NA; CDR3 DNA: TGTGCCATCAGTGAGTGGGGGAGGGCCGTTGGCACAGATACGCAGTATTTT; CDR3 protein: CAISEWGRAVGTDTQYF
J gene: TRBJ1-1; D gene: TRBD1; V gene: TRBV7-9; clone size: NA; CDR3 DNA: TGTGCCAGCAGCACCCGGACAGGCGGGACTGAAGCTTTCTTT; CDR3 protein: CASSTRTGGTEAFF
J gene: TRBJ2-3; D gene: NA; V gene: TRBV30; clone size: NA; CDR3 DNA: TGTGCCTGGGCCCTAGTGGGGAGCGCGCAGTATTTT; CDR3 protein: CAWALVGSAQYF